Included here is one T cell receptor (beta chain) sequence, with context. The target antigen is unknown. The data originate from a study of Tregs in tolerant kidney transplant recipients. Per germline, CDR1 SGHRS and CDR2 YFSETQ. V dropped 6 bases and J dropped 0 bases, with 13 bases sitting between them. The CDR3 contains 16 residues. Study-wide findings and caveats: Nucleotide sequences could not be compared across some patients' samples due to primer changes. In tolerant patients, donor-specific Tregs outgrew total Tregs, suggesting antigen-driven expansion.

Using immunoSEQ multiplex PCR, the repertoire was profiled, and TCRdb retains in-frame clones only, with some absent. Here the sample spans about 78,000 clones, about 91% being singletons. Unstimulated Tregs (CD4+CD25+CD127-) and CD4+CD25- non-Tregs were sorted from PBMCs. This receptor was obtained from a human donor who received a combined kidney and bone marrow transplant. This specimen was Tregs from blood, taken before the transplant. V and J are TRBV5-1 and TRBJ2-6; perhaps D is TRBD1 or TRBD2 (5 bases each). CDR3: CASNPGRSSGANVLTF. The CDR3 DNA sequence: TGCGCCAGCAACCCGGGACGTTCCTCTGGGGCCAACGTCCTGACTTTC.